This TCR beta chain came from a study of blood T cell repertoires in COVID-19. Across the whole study: Samples came from the United States, Italy and Spain, spanning acute and convalescent COVID-19. T cells, B-cell-depleted T cells, or PBMCs provided the cDNA or gDNA that served as material.

After removal of 6 bases from V and 8 bases from J, the junction contained 5 bases not matched to a gene. The CDR3 contains 12 residues. Germline CDR1 is MNHEY and CDR2 is SVGAGI. Per the original methods: Nucleated cell counts were estimated from reference gene primer amplification. Generated by immunoSEQ multiplex PCR, the TCRdb table keeps only in-frame clones and is missing some. For V, J and clone size, that table is used; D and trimming come from the DNA. This sample has around 150,000 clones; 65% to 90% occur once, and the top ten carry roughly 3%. Specimen: peripheral blood. This receptor was taken from an older man with acute or convalescent COVID-19. This chain connects TRBV6-5 to TRBJ1-1; 8 positions agree with TRBD1. The CDR3 coding sequence is TGTGCCAGCAGCCCCCGGACAGGGGAAGCTTTCTTT. Translated: CASSPRTGEAFF.